This entry lists 18 T cell receptor beta chains sequenced from one sample in a study of Tregs in tolerant kidney transplant recipients. Assay: immunoSEQ multiplex PCR; the TCRdb copy retains only in-frame clones and omits some. The sample yields more than 90,000 clones, 92% seen once. The sequenced sample consisted of CD4+ T cells from blood. Receptor source: a human donor in good health.

This clone was observed a few times. The rearrangement uses TRBV7-2 and TRBJ1-6; D is unresolved. The germline V and J ends were trimmed by 5 bases and 9 bases, with 11 bases remaining between them. Germline V gene sequence: CDR1 SGHTA, CDR2 FQGNSA. The CDR3 runs 13 residues. The CDR3 bases are TGTGCCAGCAGCCCCATTAGGGTTTCACCCCTCCACTTT. Translating it yields CASSPIRVSPLHF.

The genes are TRBV18 and TRBJ2-7, with TRBD2 matching over 12 bases. This CDR3 is built from 17 residues. Germline V gene sequence: CDR1 KGHSH, CDR2 LQKENI. Trimming at V came to 3 bases and at J to 0 bases, leaving 6 bases not matched to a gene. CDR3 sequence: CASSPVLAGGSSYEQYF. The CDR3 nucleotides are TGTGCCAGCTCACCGGTCCTAGCGGGGGGGAGCTCCTACGAGCAGTACTTC.

The chain joins TRBV27 to TRBJ2-5, with 9 bases fitting TRBD1. Looked up from germline, CDR1 is MNHEY and CDR2 is SMNVEV (reference sequence). After removal of 5 bases from V and 5 bases from J, the junction contained 3 bases not matched to a gene. CDR3 size: 13 residues. The CDR3 spells CASSMTGGETQYF. The CDR3 DNA sequence: TGTGCCAGCAGTATGACAGGGGGGGAGACCCAGTACTTC.

V gene TRBV5-1 combines with J gene TRBJ1-4; no reliable D call. Per the germline V gene, CDR1 is SGHRS and CDR2 is YFSETQ. The CDR3 spans 13 residues. Trimming pared 5 bases from V and 3 bases from J, leaving 8 bases between. In DNA form, the CDR3 reads TGCGCCAGCAGTTTTGGAGCTAATGAAAAACTGTTTTTT. This sequence encodes CASSFGANEKLFF.

This clone occurred once. This chain uses TRBV5-6 with TRBJ1-3; D remains ambiguous. This CDR3 region has 15 residues. From germline, CDR1 is SGHDT and CDR2 YYEEEE. V dropped 4 bases and J dropped 4 bases, with 15 bases sitting between them. CDR3 region: CASSPGLSGGNTIYF. CDR3 coding DNA: TGTGCCAGCAGCCCCGGCCTATCGGGGGGAAACACCATATATTTT.

This rearrangement joins TRBV18 to TRBJ1-1; possible D gene TRBD1, 5 bases. Germline-derived CDR1 and CDR2 are KGHSH and LQKENI. The CDR3 loop spans 15 amino acids. V was trimmed by 1 base and J by 1 base, leaving 10 bases between them. This CDR3 is CASSPRTTANTEAFF. The CDR3 nucleotides read TGTGCCAGCTCACCACGTACGACAGCGAACACTGAAGCTTTCTTT. Full variable domain (missing parts from reference TRBV18 and TRBJ1-1): NAGVMQNPRHLVRRRGQEARLRCSPMKGHSHVYWYRQLPEEGLKFMVYLQKENIIDESGMPKERFSAEFPKEGPSILRIQQVVRGDSAAYFCASSPRTTANTEAFFGQGTRLTVV.

The chain recombines TRBV2 with TRBJ1-5; no definite D call. This CDR3 is 14 amino acids long. Germline loops: CDR1 SNHLY, CDR2 FYNNEI. Trimming took 5 bases from V and 2 from J, leaving 10 bases between them. This CDR3 is CASSSDGGNQPQHF. For the CDR3, the DNA is TGTGCCAGCAGTTCTGACGGGGGCAATCAGCCCCAGCATTTT.

The rearrangement links TRBV9 to TRBJ2-2; D unresolved. Germline V gene sequence: CDR1 SGDLS, CDR2 YYNGEE. V shed 0 bases and J shed 5 bases, with 11 bases lying between them. The CDR3 loop spans 15 amino acids. DNA for the CDR3: TGTGCCAGCAGCGTAGGGTCGGCGTGGACCGGGGAGCTGTTTTTT. Protein sequence: CASSVGSAWTGELFF.

The V gene is TRBV29-1, the J gene TRBJ1-2, with 8 bases aligning to TRBD1. The CDR3 extends over 13 amino acids. The V segment lost 5 bases and the J segment 0 bases; nucleotides outside the gene matches: 2. From germline, CDR1 is SQVTM and CDR2 ANQGSEA. Here the CDR3 reads CSVRQGPNYGYTF. CDR3 DNA sequence: TGCAGCGTTAGACAGGGGCCTAACTATGGCTACACCTTC.

The gene calls are TRBV6-5 and TRBJ2-1; 13 bases are shared with TRBD2. V shed 3 bases, J shed 7 bases, and the junction held 6 bases outside the gene matches. Germline V gives CDR1 MNHEY, CDR2 SVGAGI. There are 16 residues in the CDR3. The CDR3 coding sequence is TGTGCCAGCAGTTATATCGGACTAGCGGGAGTTAATGAGCAGTTCTTC. Translated, it gives CASSYIGLAGVNEQFF.

The J gene is TRBJ2-7, the V gene TRBV11-1; D call uncertain. Trimming stripped 5 bases from V and 2 bases from J, with 10 bases between. Germline assignment: CDR1 SGHAT and CDR2 FQDESV (reference sequence). The CDR3 runs 13 residues. This CDR3 is CASSGGPTYEQYF. The CDR3, as DNA: TGTGCCAGCAGCGGCGGACCCACCTACGAGCAGTACTTC.

This chain uses TRBV7-9 with TRBJ1-4; D gene uncertain. V dropped 11 bases and J dropped 0 bases, with 16 bases sitting between them. The germline V gene encodes CDR1 SEHNR and CDR2 FQNEAQ (reference sequence). The CDR3 covers 15 residues. The DNA for the CDR3 is TGTGCCTCGAGCATTCGCCTTGCAACTAATGAAAAACTGTTTTTT. Translating gives CASSIRLATNEKLFF.

J is TRBJ2-7 and V is TRBV5-1, with a tentative D call TRBD1 (7 bases). This CDR3 comprises 14 residues. The germline CDR1 and CDR2 sequences are SGHRS and YFSETQ. Trimming cost V 1 base and J 4 bases, with 12 bases left between them. CDR3: CASSLQGGWYEQYF. CDR3 in DNA: TGCGCCAGCAGCTTGCAGGGGGGCTGGTACGAGCAGTACTTC.

The rearrangement links TRBV10-3 to TRBJ2-7, with 11 bases lining up with TRBD1. Per germline, CDR1 ENHRY and CDR2 SYGVKD. This CDR3 region has 14 residues. The V and J ends lost 2 bases and 6 bases, in that order; junction bases with no gene match: 3. The CDR3 DNA reads as TGTGCCATCAGTGAGGGACAGGGGGCTTTCGAGCAGTACTTC. It codes for CAISEGQGAFEQYF.

The chain has TRBV19 and TRBJ1-2, with 7 bases identical to TRBD1. With 3 bases clipped from V and 2 bases from J, the junction kept 3 bases outside the gene matches. Germline V gene sequence: CDR1 LNHDA, CDR2 SQIVND (reference sequence). This CDR3 is built from 14 residues. CDR3 coding DNA: TGTGCCAGTAGTATCGGGACAGTAAACTATGGCTACACCTTC. Residues: CASSIGTVNYGYTF.

The chain is built from TRBV15 and TRBJ1-5; D is possibly TRBD1 (5 bases). This CDR3 has 15 residues. V lost 0 bases, J lost 4 bases, and 10 bases lay in between. Germline lookup yields CDR1 LNHNV and CDR2 YYDKDF (reference sequence). CDR3 sequence (DNA): TGTGCCACCAGCAGAGAAGGGGTGATTAATCAGCCCCAGCATTTT. Its protein product is CATSREGVINQPQHF. Full variable domain (rest looked up from reference TRBV15 and TRBJ1-5): DAMVIQNPRYQVTQFGKPVTLSCSQTLNHNVMYWYQQKSSQAPKLLFHYYDKDFNNEADTPDNFQSRRPNTSFCFLDIRSPGLGDTAMYLCATSREGVINQPQHFGDGTRLSIL.

This chain joins TRBV10-3 and TRBJ2-6; maybe TRBD2 (5 bases). V lost 0 bases and J 2 bases, leaving 8 bases between the germline ends. This CDR3 contains 16 residues. The germline V gene has CDR1 ENHRY and CDR2 SYGVKD. Here the CDR3 DNA reads TGTGCCATCAGTGAGTCGGGGAGCCCTGGGGCCAACGTCCTGACTTTC. It specifies CAISESGSPGANVLTF.

The chain uses TRBV5-1 and TRBJ1-5; D gene ambiguous. In germline, CDR1 is SGHRS, CDR2 YFSETQ. This CDR3 spans 16 amino acids. The germline V and J ends were trimmed by 0 bases and 2 bases, with 12 bases remaining between them. CDR3 bases: TGCGCCAGCAGCTTGGGGTCCTTGAGGGGCAATCAGCCCCAGCATTTT. It codes for CASSLGSLRGNQPQHF.